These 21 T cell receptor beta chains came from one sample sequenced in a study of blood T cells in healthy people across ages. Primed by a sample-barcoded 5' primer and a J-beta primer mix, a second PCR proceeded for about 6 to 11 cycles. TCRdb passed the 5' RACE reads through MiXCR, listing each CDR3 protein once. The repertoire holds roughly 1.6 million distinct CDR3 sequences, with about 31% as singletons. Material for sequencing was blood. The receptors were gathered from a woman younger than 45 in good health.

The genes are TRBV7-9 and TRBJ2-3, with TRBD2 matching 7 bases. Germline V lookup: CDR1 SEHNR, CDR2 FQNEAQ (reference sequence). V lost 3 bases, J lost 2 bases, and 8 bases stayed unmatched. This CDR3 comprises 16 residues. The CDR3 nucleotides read TGTGCCAGCAGCTTGCTAGTAGCGGGCTACACAGATACGCAGTATTTT. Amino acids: CASSLLVAGYTDTQYF.

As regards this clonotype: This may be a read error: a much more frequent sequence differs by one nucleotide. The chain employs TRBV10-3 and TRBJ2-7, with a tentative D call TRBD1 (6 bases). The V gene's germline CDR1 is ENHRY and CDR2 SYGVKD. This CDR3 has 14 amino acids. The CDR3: CAIGDTGRSDEQYF. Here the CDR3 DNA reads TGTGCCATCGGTGATACAGGGCGGAGTGACGAGCAGTACTTC.

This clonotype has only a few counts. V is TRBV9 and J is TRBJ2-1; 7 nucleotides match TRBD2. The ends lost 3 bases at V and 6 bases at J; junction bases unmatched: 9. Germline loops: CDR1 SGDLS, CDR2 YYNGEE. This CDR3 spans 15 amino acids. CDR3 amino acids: CASSAPLTSSNEQFF. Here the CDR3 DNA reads TGTGCCAGCAGCGCACCCCTGACTAGCAGCAATGAGCAGTTCTTC.

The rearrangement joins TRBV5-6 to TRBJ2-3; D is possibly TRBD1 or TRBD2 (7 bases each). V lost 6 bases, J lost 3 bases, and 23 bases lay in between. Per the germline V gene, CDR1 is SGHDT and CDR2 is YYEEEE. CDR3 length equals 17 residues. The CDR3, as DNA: TGTGCCAGCACTCCAAGCGGGACAGCATTTAGAACAGATACGCAGTATTTT. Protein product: CASTPSGTAFRTDTQYF.

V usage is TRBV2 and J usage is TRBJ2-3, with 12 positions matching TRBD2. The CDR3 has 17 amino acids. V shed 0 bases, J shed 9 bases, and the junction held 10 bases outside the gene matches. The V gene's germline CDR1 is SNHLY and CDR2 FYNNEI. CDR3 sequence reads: CASSEALEGLAGMTQYF. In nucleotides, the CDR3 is TGTGCCAGCAGTGAAGCGCTTGAGGGACTAGCGGGTATGACGCAGTATTTT.

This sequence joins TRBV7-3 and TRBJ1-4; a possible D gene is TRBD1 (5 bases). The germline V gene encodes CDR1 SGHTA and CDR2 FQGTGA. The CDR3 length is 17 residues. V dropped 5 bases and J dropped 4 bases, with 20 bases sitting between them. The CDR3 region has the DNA TGTGCCAGCAGCCATAGGGCTGGGGGGTGCCTTAATGAAAAACTGTTTTTT. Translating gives CASSHRAGGCLNEKLFF.

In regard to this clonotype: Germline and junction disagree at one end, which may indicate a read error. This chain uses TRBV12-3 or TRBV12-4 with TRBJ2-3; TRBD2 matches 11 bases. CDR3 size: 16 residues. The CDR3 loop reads CVSRRLAGTRTDTQYF. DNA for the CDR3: TGTGTCAGCAGGCGACTAGCGGGAACCCGCACAGATACGCAGTATTTT.

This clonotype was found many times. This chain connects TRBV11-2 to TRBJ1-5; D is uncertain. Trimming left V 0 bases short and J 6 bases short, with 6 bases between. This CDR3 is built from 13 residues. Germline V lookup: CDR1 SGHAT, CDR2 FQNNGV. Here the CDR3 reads CASSLERSQPQHF. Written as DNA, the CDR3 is TGTGCCAGCAGCTTAGAGCGGAGTCAGCCCCAGCATTTT. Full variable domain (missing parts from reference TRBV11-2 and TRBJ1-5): EAGVAQSPRYKIIEKRQSVAFWCNPISGHATLYWYQQILGQGPKLLIQFQNNGVVDDSQLPKDRFSAERLKGVDSTLKIQPAKLEDSAVYLCASSLERSQPQHFGDGTRLSIL.

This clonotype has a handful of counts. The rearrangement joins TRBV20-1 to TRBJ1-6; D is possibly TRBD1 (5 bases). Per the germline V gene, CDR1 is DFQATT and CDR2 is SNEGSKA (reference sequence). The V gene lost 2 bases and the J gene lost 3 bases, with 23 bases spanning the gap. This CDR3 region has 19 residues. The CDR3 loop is CSARMLREGLKSYNSPLHF. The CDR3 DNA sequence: TGCAGTGCTAGAATGCTCCGCGAGGGGCTCAAAAGCTATAATTCACCCCTCCACTTT.

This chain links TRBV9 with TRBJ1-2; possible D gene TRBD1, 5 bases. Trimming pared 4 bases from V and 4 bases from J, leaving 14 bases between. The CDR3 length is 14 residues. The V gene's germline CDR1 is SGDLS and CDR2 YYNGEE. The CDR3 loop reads CASSPARVVYGYTF. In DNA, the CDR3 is TGTGCCAGCAGCCCCGCCAGGGTCGTCTATGGCTACACCTTC. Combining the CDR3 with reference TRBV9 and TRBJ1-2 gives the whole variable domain DSGVTQTPKHLITATGQRVTLRCSPRSGDLSVYWYQQSLDQGLQFLIQYYNGEERAKGNILERFSAQQFPDLHSELNLSSLELGDSALYFCASSPARVVYGYTFGSGTRLTVV.

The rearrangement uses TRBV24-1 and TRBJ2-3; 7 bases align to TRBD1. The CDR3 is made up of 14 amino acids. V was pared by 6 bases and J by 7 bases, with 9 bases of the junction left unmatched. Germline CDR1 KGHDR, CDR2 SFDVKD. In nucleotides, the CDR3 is TGTGCCACCAGTCCAACGGGGACAGTATATACGCAGTATTTT. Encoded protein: CATSPTGTVYTQYF.

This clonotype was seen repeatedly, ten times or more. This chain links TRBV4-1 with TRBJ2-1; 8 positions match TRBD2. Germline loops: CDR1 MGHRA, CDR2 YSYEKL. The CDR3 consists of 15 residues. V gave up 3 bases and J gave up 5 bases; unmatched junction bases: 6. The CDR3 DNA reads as TGCGCCAGCAGCCAGATGACTAGCGACCACAATGAGCAGTTCTTC. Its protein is CASSQMTSDHNEQFF.

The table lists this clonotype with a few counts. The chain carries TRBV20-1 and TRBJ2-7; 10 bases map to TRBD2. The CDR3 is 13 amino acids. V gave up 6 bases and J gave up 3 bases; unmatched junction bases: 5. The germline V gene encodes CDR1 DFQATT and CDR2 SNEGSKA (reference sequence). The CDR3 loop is CSAEEREGYEQYF. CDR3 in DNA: TGCAGTGCAGAAGAGCGGGAGGGCTACGAGCAGTACTTC.

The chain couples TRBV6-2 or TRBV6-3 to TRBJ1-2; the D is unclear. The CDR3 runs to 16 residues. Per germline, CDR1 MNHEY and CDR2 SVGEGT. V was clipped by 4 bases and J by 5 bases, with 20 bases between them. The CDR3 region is CASSSTWVLGSYGYTF. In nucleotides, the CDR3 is TGTGCCAGCAGTTCTACTTGGGTCCTAGGCTCTTATGGCTACACCTTC.

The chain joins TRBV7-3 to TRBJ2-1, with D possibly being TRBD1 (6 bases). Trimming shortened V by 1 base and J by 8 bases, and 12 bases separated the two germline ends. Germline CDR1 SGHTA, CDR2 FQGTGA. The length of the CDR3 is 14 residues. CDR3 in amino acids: CASSLSTGLDEQFF. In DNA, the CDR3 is TGTGCCAGCAGCTTAAGTACAGGGTTGGATGAGCAGTTCTTC. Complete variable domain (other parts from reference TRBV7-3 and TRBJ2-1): GAGVSQTPSNKVTEKGKYVELRCDPISGHTALYWYRQSLGQGPEFLIYFQGTGAADDSGLPNDRFFAVRPEGSVSTLKIQRTERGDSAVYLCASSLSTGLDEQFFGPGTRLTVL.

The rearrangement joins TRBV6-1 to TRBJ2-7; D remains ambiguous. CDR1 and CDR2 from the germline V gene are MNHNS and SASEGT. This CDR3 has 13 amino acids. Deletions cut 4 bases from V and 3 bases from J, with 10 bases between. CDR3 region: CASSGGLNYEQYF. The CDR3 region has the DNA TGTGCCAGCAGTGGAGGCTTAAACTACGAGCAGTACTTC.

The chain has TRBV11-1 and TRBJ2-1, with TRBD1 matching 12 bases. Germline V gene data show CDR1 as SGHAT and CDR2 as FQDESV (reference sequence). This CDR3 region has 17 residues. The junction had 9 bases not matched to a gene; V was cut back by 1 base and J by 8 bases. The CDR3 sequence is CASSLGGPGQGADEQFF. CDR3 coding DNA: TGTGCCAGCAGCTTAGGAGGGCCGGGACAGGGGGCGGATGAGCAGTTCTTC.

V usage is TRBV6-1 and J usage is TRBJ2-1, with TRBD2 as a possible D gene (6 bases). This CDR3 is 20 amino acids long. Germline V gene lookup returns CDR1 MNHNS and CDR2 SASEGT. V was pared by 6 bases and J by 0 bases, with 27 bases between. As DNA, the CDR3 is TGTGCCAGCAGCCGGCCGGGACTGCTCATTTATGGACCCTCCTACAATGAGCAGTTCTTC. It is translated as CASSRPGLLIYGPSYNEQFF.

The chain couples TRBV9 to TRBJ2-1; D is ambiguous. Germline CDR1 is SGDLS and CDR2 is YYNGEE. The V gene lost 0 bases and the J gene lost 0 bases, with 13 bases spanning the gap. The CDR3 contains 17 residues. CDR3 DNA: TGTGCCAGCAGCGTAGGAACTGAAAGGAGCTCCTACAATGAGCAGTTCTTC. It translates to CASSVGTERSSYNEQFF.

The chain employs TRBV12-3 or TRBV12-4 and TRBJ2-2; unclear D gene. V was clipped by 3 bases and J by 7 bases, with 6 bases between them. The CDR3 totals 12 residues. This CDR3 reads CASSLVGGELFF. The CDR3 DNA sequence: TGTGCCAGCAGTTTGGTGGGCGGGGAGCTGTTTTTT.

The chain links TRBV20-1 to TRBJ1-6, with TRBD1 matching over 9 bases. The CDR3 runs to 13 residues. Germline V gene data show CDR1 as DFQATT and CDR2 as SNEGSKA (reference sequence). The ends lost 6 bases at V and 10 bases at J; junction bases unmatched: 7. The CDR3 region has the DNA TGCAGTGCCGGGACAGGGAAAGGATCACCCCTCCACTTT. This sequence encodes CSAGTGKGSPLHF.